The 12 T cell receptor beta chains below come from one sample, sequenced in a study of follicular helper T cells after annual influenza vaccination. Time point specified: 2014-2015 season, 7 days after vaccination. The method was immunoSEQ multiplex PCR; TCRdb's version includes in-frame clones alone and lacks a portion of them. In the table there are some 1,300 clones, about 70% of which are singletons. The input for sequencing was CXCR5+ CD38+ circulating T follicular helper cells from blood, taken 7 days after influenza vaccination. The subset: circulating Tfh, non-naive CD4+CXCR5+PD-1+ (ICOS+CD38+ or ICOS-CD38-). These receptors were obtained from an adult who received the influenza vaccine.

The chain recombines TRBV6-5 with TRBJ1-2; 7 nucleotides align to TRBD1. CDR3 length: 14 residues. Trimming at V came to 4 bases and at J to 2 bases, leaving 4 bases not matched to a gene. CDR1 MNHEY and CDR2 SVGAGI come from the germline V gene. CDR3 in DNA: TGTGCCAGCAGTTCACAGGGGATCAACTATGGCTACACCTTC. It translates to CASSSQGINYGYTF.

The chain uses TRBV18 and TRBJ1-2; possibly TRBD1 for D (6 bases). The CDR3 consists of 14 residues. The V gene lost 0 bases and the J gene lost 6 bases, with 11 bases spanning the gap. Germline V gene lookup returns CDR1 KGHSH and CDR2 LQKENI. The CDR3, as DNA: TGTGCCAGCTCACCACCGACAGGACCACATGGCTACACCTTC. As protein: CASSPPTGPHGYTF.

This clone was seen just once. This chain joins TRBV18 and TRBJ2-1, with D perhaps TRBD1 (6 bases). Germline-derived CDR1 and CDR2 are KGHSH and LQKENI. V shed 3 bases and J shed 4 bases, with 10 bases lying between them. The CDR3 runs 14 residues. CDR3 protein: CASSPPRGYNEQFF. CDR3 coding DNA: TGTGCCAGCTCACCCCCCAGGGGATACAATGAGCAGTTCTTC. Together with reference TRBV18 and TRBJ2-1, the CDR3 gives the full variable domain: NAGVMQNPRHLVRRRGQEARLRCSPMKGHSHVYWYRQLPEEGLKFMVYLQKENIIDESGMPKERFSAEFPKEGPSILRIQQVVRGDSAAYFCASSPPRGYNEQFFGPGTRLTVL.

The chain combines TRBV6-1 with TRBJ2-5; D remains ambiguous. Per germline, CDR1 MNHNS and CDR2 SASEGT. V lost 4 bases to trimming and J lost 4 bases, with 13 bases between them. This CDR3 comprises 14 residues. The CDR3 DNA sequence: TGTGCCAGCAGTGGGGCTACGGTTCCAGAGACCCAGTACTTC. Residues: CASSGATVPETQYF.

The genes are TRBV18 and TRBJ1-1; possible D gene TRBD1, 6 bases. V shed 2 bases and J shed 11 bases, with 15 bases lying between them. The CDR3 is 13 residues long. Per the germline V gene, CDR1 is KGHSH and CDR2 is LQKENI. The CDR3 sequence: CASSPLGGADAFF. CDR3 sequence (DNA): TGTGCCAGCTCACCATTGGGGGGCGCGGATGCTTTCTTT.

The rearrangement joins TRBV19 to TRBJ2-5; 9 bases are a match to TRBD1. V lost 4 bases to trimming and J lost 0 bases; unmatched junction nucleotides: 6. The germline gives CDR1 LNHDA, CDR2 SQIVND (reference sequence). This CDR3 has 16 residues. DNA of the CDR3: TGTGCCAGTAGTAAAACAGGGGGCGACGACCAAGAGACCCAGTACTTC. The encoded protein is CASSKTGGDDQETQYF.

CDR3 bases: TGTGCTAGTGGTCCCGCCTTTGGTGAGCAGTTCTTC. Its translation: CASGPAFGEQFF. The V call is TRBV12-5, the J call TRBJ2-1; the D is unclear. The CDR3 runs 12 residues. CDR1 and CDR2 from the germline V gene are LGHNT and FRNRAP. V was shortened by 5 bases and J by 9 bases, with 11 bases between the two germline ends.

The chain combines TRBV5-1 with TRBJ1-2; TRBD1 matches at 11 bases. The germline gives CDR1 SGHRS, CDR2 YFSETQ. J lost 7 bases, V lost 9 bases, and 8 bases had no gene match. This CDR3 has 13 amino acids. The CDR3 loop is CATRTGGVFGYTF. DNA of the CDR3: TGCGCCACCCGGACAGGGGGCGTCTTTGGCTACACCTTC.

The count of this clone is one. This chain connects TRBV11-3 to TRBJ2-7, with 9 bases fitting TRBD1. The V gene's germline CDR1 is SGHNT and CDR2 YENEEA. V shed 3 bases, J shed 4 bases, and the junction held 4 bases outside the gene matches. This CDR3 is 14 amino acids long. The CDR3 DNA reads TGTGCCAGCAGCTTTGGGACAGGGTCTTACGAGCAGTACTTC. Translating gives CASSFGTGSYEQYF.

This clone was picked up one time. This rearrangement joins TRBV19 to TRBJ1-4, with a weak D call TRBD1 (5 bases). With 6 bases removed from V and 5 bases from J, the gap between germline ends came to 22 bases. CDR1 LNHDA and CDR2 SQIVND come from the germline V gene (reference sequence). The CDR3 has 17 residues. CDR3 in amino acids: CASSPPGPRFLNEKLFF. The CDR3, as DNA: TGTGCCAGTAGCCCTCCGGGACCGAGATTCTTGAATGAAAAACTGTTTTTT.

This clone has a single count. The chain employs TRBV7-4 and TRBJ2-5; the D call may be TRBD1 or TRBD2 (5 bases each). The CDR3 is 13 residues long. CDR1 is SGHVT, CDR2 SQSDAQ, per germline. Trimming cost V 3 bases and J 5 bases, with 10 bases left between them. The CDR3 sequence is CASSFRDGETQYF. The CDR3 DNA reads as TGTGCCAGCAGCTTCCGGGACGGGGAGACCCAGTACTTC.

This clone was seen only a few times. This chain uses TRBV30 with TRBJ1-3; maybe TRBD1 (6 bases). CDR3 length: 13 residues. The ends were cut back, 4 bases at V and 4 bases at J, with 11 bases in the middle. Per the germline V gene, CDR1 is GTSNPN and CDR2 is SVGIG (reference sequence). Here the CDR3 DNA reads TGTGCCTGGAAGGGGGTCGTAGGAAACACCATATATTTT. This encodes CAWKGVVGNTIYF.